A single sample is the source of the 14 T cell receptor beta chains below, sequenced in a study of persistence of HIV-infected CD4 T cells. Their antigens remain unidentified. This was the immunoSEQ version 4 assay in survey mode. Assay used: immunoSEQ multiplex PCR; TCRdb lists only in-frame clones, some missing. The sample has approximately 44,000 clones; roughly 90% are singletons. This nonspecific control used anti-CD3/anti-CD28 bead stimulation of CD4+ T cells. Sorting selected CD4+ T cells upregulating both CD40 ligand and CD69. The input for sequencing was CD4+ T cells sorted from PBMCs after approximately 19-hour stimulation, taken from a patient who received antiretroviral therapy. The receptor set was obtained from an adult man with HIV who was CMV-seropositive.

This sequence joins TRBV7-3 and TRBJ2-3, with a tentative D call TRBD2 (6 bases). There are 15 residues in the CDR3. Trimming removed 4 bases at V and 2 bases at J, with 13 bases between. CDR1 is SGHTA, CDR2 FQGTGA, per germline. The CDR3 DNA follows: TGTGCCAGCAGCTCCTCTGCGGGACCCACAGATACGCAGTATTTT. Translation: CASSSSAGPTDTQYF. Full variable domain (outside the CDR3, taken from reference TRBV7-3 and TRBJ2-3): GAGVSQTPSNKVTEKGKYVELRCDPISGHTALYWYRQSLGQGPEFLIYFQGTGAADDSGLPNDRFFAVRPEGSVSTLKIQRTERGDSAVYLCASSSSAGPTDTQYFGPGTRLTVL.

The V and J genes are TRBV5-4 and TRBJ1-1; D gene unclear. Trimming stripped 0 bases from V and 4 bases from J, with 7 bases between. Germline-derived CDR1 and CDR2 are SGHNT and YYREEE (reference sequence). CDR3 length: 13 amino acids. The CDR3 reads CASSLEGGTEAFF. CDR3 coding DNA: TGTGCCAGCAGCTTGGAGGGAGGCACTGAAGCTTTCTTT.

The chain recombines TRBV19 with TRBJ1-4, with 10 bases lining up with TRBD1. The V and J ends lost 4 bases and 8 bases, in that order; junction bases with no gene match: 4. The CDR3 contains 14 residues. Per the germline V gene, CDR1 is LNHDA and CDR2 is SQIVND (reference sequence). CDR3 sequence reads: CASSKGQGREKLFF. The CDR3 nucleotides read TGTGCCAGTAGTAAGGGACAGGGGAGAGAAAAACTGTTTTTT.

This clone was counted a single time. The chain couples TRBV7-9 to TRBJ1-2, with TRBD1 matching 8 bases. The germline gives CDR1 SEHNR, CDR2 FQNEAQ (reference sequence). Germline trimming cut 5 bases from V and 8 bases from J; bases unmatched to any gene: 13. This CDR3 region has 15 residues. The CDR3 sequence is CASSPTGDRLRGYTF. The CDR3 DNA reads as TGTGCCAGCAGCCCGACGGGGGACAGGTTAAGGGGCTACACCTTC.

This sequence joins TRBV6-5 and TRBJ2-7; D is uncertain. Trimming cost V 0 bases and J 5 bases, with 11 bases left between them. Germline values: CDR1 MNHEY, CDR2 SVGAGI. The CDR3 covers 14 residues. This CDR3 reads CASSYSSPTHEQYF. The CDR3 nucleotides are TGTGCCAGCAGTTACTCGAGCCCGACCCACGAGCAGTACTTC.

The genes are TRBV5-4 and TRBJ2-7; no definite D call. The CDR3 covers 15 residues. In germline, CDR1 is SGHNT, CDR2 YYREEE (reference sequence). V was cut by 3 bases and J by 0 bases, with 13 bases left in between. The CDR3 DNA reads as TGTGCCAGCAGCTCGTTCGCTCTAAGCTCCTACGAGCAGTACTTC. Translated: CASSSFALSSYEQYF.

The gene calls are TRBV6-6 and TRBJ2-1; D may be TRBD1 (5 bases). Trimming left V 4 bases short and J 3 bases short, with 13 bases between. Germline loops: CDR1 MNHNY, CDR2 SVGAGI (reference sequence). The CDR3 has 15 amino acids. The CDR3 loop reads CASSSGREHYNEQFF. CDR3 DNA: TGTGCCAGCAGTTCGGGCAGGGAACACTACAATGAGCAGTTCTTC.

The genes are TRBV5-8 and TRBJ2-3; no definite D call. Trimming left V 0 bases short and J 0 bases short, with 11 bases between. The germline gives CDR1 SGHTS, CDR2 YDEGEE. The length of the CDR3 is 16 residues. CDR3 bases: TGTGCCAGCAGCTTGGGCCGGCAAGTTAGCACAGATACGCAGTATTTT. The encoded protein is CASSLGRQVSTDTQYF.

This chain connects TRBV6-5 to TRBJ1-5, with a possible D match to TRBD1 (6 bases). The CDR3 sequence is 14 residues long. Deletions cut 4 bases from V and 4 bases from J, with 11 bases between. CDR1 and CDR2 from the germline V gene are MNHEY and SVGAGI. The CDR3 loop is CASSLRGENQPQHF. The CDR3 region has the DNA TGTGCCAGCAGTTTAAGGGGGGAAAATCAGCCCCAGCATTTT.

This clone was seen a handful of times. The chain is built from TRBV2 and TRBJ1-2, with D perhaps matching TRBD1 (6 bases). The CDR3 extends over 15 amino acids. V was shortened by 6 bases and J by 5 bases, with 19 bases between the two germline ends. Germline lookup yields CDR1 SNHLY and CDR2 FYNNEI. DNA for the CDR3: TGTGCCAGCAGGCCGGGGGCTATTTCCAATTATGGCTACACCTTC. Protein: CASRPGAISNYGYTF. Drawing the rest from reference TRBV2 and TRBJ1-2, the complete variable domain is EPEVTQTPSHQVTQMGQEVILRCVPISNHLYFYWYRQILGQKVEFLVSFYNNEISEKSEIFDDQFSVERPDGSNFTLKIRSTKLEDSAMYFCASRPGAISNYGYTFGSGTRLTVV.

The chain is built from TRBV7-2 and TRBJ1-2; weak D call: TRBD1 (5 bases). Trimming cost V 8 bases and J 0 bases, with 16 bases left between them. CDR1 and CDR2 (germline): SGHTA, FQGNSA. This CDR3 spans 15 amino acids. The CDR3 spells CASPKGRASNYGYTF. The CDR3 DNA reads TGTGCCAGCCCCAAGGGGAGGGCATCTAACTATGGCTACACCTTC.

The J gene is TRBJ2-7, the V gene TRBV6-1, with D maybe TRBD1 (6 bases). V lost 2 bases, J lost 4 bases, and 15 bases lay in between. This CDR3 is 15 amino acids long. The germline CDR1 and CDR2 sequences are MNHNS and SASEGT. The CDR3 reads CASSEWNRAVYEQYF. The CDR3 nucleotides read TGTGCCAGCAGTGAATGGAACAGGGCTGTTTACGAGCAGTACTTC.

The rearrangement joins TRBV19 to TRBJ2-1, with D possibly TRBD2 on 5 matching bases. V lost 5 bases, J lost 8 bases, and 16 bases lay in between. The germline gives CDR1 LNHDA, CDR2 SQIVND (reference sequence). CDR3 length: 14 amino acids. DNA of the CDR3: TGTGCCAGTAGTTCGGGAACAGCTCAGGATGAGCAGTTCTTC. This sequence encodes CASSSGTAQDEQFF. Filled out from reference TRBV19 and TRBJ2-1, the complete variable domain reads DGGITQSPKYLFRKEGQNVTLSCEQNLNHDAMYWYRQDPGQGLRLIYYSQIVNDFQKGDIAEGYSVSREKKESFPLTVTSAQKNPTAFYLCASSSGTAQDEQFFGPGTRLTVL.

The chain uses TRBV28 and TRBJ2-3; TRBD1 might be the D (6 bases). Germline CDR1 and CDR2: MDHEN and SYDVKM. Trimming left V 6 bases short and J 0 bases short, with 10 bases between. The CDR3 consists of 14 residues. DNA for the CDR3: TGTGCCAGCAGACCGACAGGAAGCACAGATACGCAGTATTTT. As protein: CASRPTGSTDTQYF.